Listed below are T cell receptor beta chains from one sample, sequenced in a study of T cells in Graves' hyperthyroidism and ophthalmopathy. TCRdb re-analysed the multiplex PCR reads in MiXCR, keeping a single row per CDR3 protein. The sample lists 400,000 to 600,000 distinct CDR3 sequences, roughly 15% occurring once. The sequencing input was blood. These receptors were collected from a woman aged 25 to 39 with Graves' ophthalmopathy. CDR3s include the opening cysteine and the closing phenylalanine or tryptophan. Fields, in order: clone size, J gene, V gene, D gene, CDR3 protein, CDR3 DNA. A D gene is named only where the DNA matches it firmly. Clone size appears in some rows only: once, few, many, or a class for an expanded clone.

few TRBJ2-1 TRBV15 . CATSPRTGTGQLAGHNEQFF TGTGCCACCAGCCCCCGGACGGGGACAGGGCAACTAGCGGGCCACAATGAGCAGTTCTTC
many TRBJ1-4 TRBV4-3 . CASSQAPEDEEKLFF TGCGCCAGCAGCCAAGCCCCTGAAGATGAGGAAAAACTGTTTTTT
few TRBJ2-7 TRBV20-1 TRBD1 CSAADRDGYEQYF TGCAGTGCCGCCGACAGGGATGGCTACGAGCAGTACTTC
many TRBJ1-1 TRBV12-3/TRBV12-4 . CASSPPPPGPNTEAFF TGTGCCAGCAGTCCACCCCCGCCAGGCCCGAACACTGAAGCTTTCTTT
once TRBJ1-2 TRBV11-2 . CASSQVGDGYTF TGTGCCAGCAGCCAAGTGGGGGATGGCTACACCTTC
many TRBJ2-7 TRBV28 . CASSLVLFSTDPLSYEQYF TGTGCCAGCAGTTTAGTACTTTTTAGCACCGACCCCCTCTCCTACGAGCAGTACTTC
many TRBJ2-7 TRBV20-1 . CSPLSSDEQYF TGCAGCCCGTTAAGTTCCGACGAGCAGTACTTC
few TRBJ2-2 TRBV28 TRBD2 CASSPRLAGSKSPYAGELFF TGTGCCAGCAGTCCCCGACTAGCGGGTTCTAAGTCCCCATACGCTGGGGAGCTGTTTTTT
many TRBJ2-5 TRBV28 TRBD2 CASSFGLAGAETQYF TGTGCCAGCAGTTTCGGACTAGCGGGAGCGGAGACCCAGTACTTC
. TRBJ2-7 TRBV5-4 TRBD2 CASSLGLAGGSEQYF TGTGCCAGCAGCTTGGGGCTAGCGGGAGGTAGCGAGCAGTACTTC
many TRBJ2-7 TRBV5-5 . CASIPESEAYEQYF TGTGCCAGCATCCCGGAGTCTGAGGCCTACGAGCAGTACTTC
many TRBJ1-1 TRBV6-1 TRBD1 CASSQAGGGVAFF TGTGCCAGCAGCCAAGCAGGGGGCGGAGTGGCTTTCTTT
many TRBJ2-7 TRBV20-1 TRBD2 CSARPLTSGRYEQYF TGCAGTGCCCGACCGCTAACTAGCGGGAGGTACGAGCAGTACTTC